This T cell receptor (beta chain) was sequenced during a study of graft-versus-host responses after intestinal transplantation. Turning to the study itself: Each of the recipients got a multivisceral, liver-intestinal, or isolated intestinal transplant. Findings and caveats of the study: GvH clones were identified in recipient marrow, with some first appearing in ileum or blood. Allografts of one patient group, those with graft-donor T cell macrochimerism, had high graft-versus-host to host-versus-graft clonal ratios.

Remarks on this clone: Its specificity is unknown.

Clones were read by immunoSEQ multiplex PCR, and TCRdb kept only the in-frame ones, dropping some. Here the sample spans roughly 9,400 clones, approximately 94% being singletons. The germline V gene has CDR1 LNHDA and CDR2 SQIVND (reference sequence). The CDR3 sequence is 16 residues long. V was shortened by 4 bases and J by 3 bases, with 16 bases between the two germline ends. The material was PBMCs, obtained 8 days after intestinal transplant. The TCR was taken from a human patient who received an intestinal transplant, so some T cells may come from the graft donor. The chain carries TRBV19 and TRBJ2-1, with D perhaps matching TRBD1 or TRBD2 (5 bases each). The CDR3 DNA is TGTGCCAGTAGTAGAGGGGCTGTGGGGGACTACAATGAGCAGTTCTTC. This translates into CASSRGAVGDYNEQFF.